The 17 T cell receptor beta chains below come from one sample, sequenced in a study of blood T cell repertoires in COVID-19 (dated by TCRdb to 2018 to 2021). Library generation was performed with the immunoSEQ multiplex PCR assay. TCRdb limited this immuneACCESS table to in-frame rearrangements with V and J called. A share of clones is missing; checked studies link under half to unresolved V genes, and the rest is unexplained. The sample profile shows just over 300,000 clones; roughly 91% of them were found once. The ten largest clones represent 1.5% to 2% of the sample. The sample comprised peripheral blood. The origin of the receptors is a woman aged 30 to 39 with COVID-19, enrolled during active disease.

This clone was seen more than once but under ten times. This sequence joins TRBV18 and TRBJ2-6; TRBD1 might be the D (5 bases). Trimming pared 5 bases from V and 4 bases from J, leaving 15 bases between. Per the germline V gene, CDR1 is KGHSH and CDR2 is LQKENI. This CDR3 contains 16 residues. The CDR3: CASSGQGISGANVLTF. CDR3 coding DNA: TGTGCCAGCTCAGGCCAGGGCATCTCCGGGGCCAACGTCCTGACTTTC. The whole variable domain, filled in from reference TRBV18 and TRBJ2-6, reads NAGVMQNPRHLVRRRGQEARLRCSPMKGHSHVYWYRQLPEEGLKFMVYLQKENIIDESGMPKERFSAEFPKEGPSILRIQQVVRGDSAAYFCASSGQGISGANVLTFGAGSRLTVL.

This clone was observed a few times. The J gene is TRBJ1-1, the V gene TRBV11-3, with a possible D match to TRBD1 (5 bases). The germline V and J ends were trimmed by 1 base and 8 bases, with 11 bases remaining between them. The germline V gene has CDR1 SGHNT and CDR2 YENEEA. The CDR3 has 13 residues. CDR3 amino acids: CASSLVAGQEAFF. The DNA of the CDR3 is TGTGCCAGCAGCTTAGTTGCAGGGCAGGAAGCTTTCTTT.

This chain links TRBV6-2 or TRBV6-3 with TRBJ2-1, with 12 bases aligning to TRBD2. Trimming cost V 0 bases and J 10 bases; bases outside gene matches: 4. The CDR3 is made up of 15 amino acids. CDR1 MNHEY and CDR2 SVGEGT come from the germline V gene. The CDR3 here is CASSYSRLAGDEQFF. The CDR3 DNA reads TGTGCCAGCAGTTACTCGAGACTAGCGGGGGACGAGCAGTTCTTC.

This rearrangement joins TRBV11-2 to TRBJ2-1; D is undetermined. This CDR3 has 14 amino acids. CDR1 and CDR2 (germline): SGHAT, FQNNGV. The V gene lost 4 bases and the J gene lost 10 bases, with 17 bases spanning the gap. In DNA form, the CDR3 reads TGTGCCAGCAGCTCAACGACACGGCCTCCGGAGCAGTTCTTC. Its translation: CASSSTTRPPEQFF.

The chain is built from TRBV19 and TRBJ2-4; 8 positions match TRBD1. This CDR3 has 15 amino acids. Germline loops: CDR1 LNHDA, CDR2 SQIVND (reference sequence). The trim removed 2 bases at V and 7 bases at J, leaving 7 bases unmatched. Written as DNA, the CDR3 is TGTGCCAGTAGTATATTCGACAGGGGAGTGAACATTCAGTACTTC. Translating it yields CASSIFDRGVNIQYF.

V and J are TRBV2 and TRBJ1-2, with 8 positions matching TRBD1. With 8 bases clipped from V and 7 bases from J, the junction kept 9 bases outside the gene matches. CDR1 is SNHLY and CDR2 is FYNNEI in the germline V gene. The CDR3 is 13 amino acids. This chain's CDR3 is CASPSGQGSGYTF. CDR3 DNA sequence: TGTGCCAGCCCCTCCGGACAGGGCTCTGGCTACACCTTC.

J is TRBJ1-2 and V is TRBV9, with D possibly matching TRBD1 (5 bases). Germline-derived CDR1 and CDR2 are SGDLS and YYNGEE. The CDR3 covers 15 residues. V lost 2 bases and J lost 5, with 16 bases in between. As DNA, the CDR3 is TGTGCCAGCAGCGTGGGTGTCGGGGGGGTTTATGGCTACACCTTC. Translating it yields CASSVGVGGVYGYTF.

The chain joins TRBV28 to TRBJ1-5; D gene unclear. CDR1 and CDR2 from the germline V gene are MDHEN and SYDVKM. V lost 6 bases and J lost 4, with 16 bases in between. The CDR3 spans 15 residues. CDR3 bases: TGTGCCAGCAGCCGAGGAGGGCCTAATAATCAGCCCCAGCATTTT. This gives the protein CASSRGGPNNQPQHF.

This sequence joins TRBV30 and TRBJ1-5; D is uncertain. The germline CDR1 and CDR2 sequences are GTSNPN and SVGIG (reference sequence). V was clipped by 1 base and J by 2 bases, with 6 bases between them. The CDR3 sequence is 13 residues long. The CDR3 nucleotides are TGTGCCTGGAGTGGCACTGGCAATCAGCCCCAGCATTTT. Translation: CAWSGTGNQPQHF.

This chain uses TRBV19 with TRBJ2-5; D is ambiguous. V shed 6 bases and J shed 5 bases, with 7 bases lying between them. The germline CDR1 and CDR2 sequences are LNHDA and SQIVND (reference sequence). This CDR3 comprises 11 residues. CDR3 sequence reads: CASRTGETQYF. The CDR3 region has the DNA TGTGCCAGTAGGACCGGGGAGACCCAGTACTTC.

This clone occurred once. This rearrangement joins TRBV5-6 to TRBJ1-1, with D perhaps matching TRBD1 (6 bases). The CDR3 totals 14 residues. Trimming pared 4 bases from V and 9 bases from J, leaving 19 bases between. The germline V gene encodes CDR1 SGHDT and CDR2 YYEEEE. The CDR3 coding sequence is TGTGCCAGCAGCGTAACAGGACAGACAAATAAAGCTTTCTTT. It yields the protein CASSVTGQTNKAFF.

In its sample, this clone was seen a few times. This chain uses TRBV7-2 with TRBJ1-4; TRBD1 matches at 9 bases. Trimming cost V 3 bases and J 11 bases; bases outside gene matches: 10. The CDR3 extends over 15 amino acids. From germline, CDR1 is SGHTA and CDR2 FQGNSA. CDR3 bases: TGTGCCAGCAGCTTCCCTGACAGGGGGGCGGGGAAACTGTTTTTT. Amino acid sequence: CASSFPDRGAGKLFF.

This chain links TRBV3-1 (or the pseudogene TRBV3-2) with TRBJ1-5; possible D gene TRBD1, 6 bases. The V and J ends lost 1 base and 7 bases respectively, with 11 bases between them. The CDR3 sequence is 14 residues long. Germline V CDR1 and CDR2: LGHDT, YNNKEL (reference sequence). CDR3 region: CASSQGTVQQPQHF. The CDR3 coding sequence is TGTGCCAGCAGCCAAGGGACAGTGCAACAGCCCCAGCATTTT.

The chain links TRBV7-2 to TRBJ1-4; D is ambiguous. Germline V gene lookup returns CDR1 SGHTA and CDR2 FQGNSA. This CDR3 has 15 amino acids. The V and J ends lost 1 base and 3 bases respectively, with 9 bases between them. The CDR3, as DNA: TGTGCCAGCAGCTTAGAAGCCCGATCTAATGAAAAACTGTTTTTT. Protein product: CASSLEARSNEKLFF.

The chain recombines TRBV4-3 with TRBJ1-2; 9 nucleotides match TRBD1. CDR3 length: 15 residues. Germline CDR1 and CDR2: LGHNA and YSLEER. Trimming removed 0 bases from V and 6 bases from J; junction bases left unmatched: 5. The CDR3: CASSQEDRTGDGYTF. The CDR3 bases are TGCGCCAGCAGCCAAGAAGACAGGACAGGGGATGGCTACACCTTC.

This clone was detected only once. This rearrangement joins TRBV2 to TRBJ2-3; D gene unclear. CDR1 and CDR2 (germline): SNHLY, FYNNEI. Deletions cut 8 bases from V and 0 bases from J, with 9 bases between. This CDR3 has 13 residues. The CDR3 sequence: CASEDPSTDTQYF. Written as DNA, the CDR3 is TGTGCCAGCGAGGATCCTAGCACAGATACGCAGTATTTT.

This rearrangement joins TRBV2 to TRBJ1-5; D gene uncertain. From germline, CDR1 is SNHLY and CDR2 FYNNEI. V dropped 2 bases and J dropped 1 base, with 12 bases sitting between them. The CDR3 contains 16 residues. In DNA, the CDR3 is TGTGCCAGCAGTGAATGGGCAGTCGGCAGCAATCAGCCCCAGCATTTT. Its protein is CASSEWAVGSNQPQHF.